A selection of T cell receptor beta chains follows, all from one sample in a study of control samples from healthy donors and cancer patients. The method was immunoSEQ multiplex PCR; TCRdb's version includes in-frame clones alone and lacks a portion of them. The table shows fewer than 200,000 clones, with about 93% occurring only once. Sequencing used blood. These receptors were taken from a woman in her sixties or seventies in good health. Both conserved end residues are part of each CDR3. D genes are given only for firm matches. Some rows mark clone size as missing; the rest say once, few, many or name a class of expanded clone.

J gene: TRBJ2-7
clone size: .
V gene: TRBV25-1
D gene: .
CDR3 protein: CASSGQWTYEQYF
CDR3 DNA: TGTGCCAGCAGCGGACAGTGGACCTACGAGCAGTACTTC

J gene: TRBJ1-6
clone size: .
V gene: TRBV30
D gene: .
CDR3 protein: CAWRGLNSPLHF
CDR3 DNA: TGTGCCTGGAGGGGGCTCAATTCACCCCTCCACTTT

J gene: TRBJ2-3
clone size: .
V gene: TRBV19
D gene: TRBD1
CDR3 protein: CASSGQLTTDTQYF
CDR3 DNA: TGTGCCAGTTCGGGACAGCTTACCACAGATACGCAGTATTTT

J gene: TRBJ1-6
clone size: .
V gene: TRBV5-4
D gene: .
CDR3 protein: CASSPIGNSPLHF
CDR3 DNA: TGTGCCAGCAGCCCTATTGGGAATTCACCCCTCCACTTT

J gene: TRBJ1-2
clone size: .
V gene: TRBV4-1
D gene: .
CDR3 protein: CASSLGTLRNYGYTF
CDR3 DNA: TGCGCCAGCAGTCTAGGGACTCTCCGAAACTATGGCTACACCTTC

J gene: TRBJ2-5
clone size: once
V gene: TRBV4-2
D gene: TRBD1
CDR3 protein: CASSPRDRGVNEETQYF
CDR3 DNA: TGTGCCAGCAGCCCCCGGGACAGGGGCGTTAATGAAGAGACCCAGTACTTC

J gene: TRBJ1-1
clone size: few
V gene: TRBV27
D gene: .
CDR3 protein: CASHYRGFGTEAFF
CDR3 DNA: TGTGCCAGCCACTATAGGGGATTTGGCACTGAAGCTTTCTTT

J gene: TRBJ2-5
clone size: .
V gene: TRBV4-2
D gene: TRBD2
CDR3 protein: CASSPLKGGPRNSQETQYF
CDR3 DNA: TGTGCCAGCAGCCCGCTGAAGGGAGGGCCCCGTAACAGTCAAGAGACCCAGTACTTC

J gene: TRBJ2-7
clone size: few
V gene: TRBV24-1
D gene: TRBD1
CDR3 protein: CATSALQGPPEPLEQYF
CDR3 DNA: TGTGCCACCAGTGCCCTACAGGGGCCCCCGGAGCCTCTGGAGCAGTACTTC

J gene: TRBJ1-2
clone size: .
V gene: TRBV5-4
D gene: .
CDR3 protein: CASSLSGYYGYTF
CDR3 DNA: TGTGCCAGCAGCTTGTCCGGATACTATGGCTACACCTTC

J gene: TRBJ1-2
clone size: .
V gene: TRBV7-9
D gene: .
CDR3 protein: CASSSSGLYGYTF
CDR3 DNA: TGTGCCAGCAGCTCCTCGGGACTCTATGGCTACACCTTC

J gene: TRBJ2-3
clone size: .
V gene: TRBV10-3
D gene: .
CDR3 protein: CAISVSGHTDTQYF
CDR3 DNA: TGTGCCATCAGTGTGTCGGGACACACAGATACGCAGTATTTT

J gene: TRBJ1-6
clone size: .
V gene: TRBV4-2
D gene: .
CDR3 protein: CASSPQRVENSPLHF
CDR3 DNA: TGTGCCAGCAGCCCCCAGAGGGTTGAAAATTCACCCCTCCACTTT

J gene: TRBJ1-2
clone size: .
V gene: TRBV20-1
D gene: .
CDR3 protein: CSAVANYGYTF
CDR3 DNA: TGCAGTGCCGTTGCCAACTATGGCTACACCTTC

J gene: TRBJ2-7
clone size: .
V gene: TRBV4-3
D gene: .
CDR3 protein: CASSQVTLFYEQYF
CDR3 DNA: TGCGCCAGCAGCCAAGTCACACTCTTCTACGAGCAGTACTTC

J gene: TRBJ1-2
clone size: .
V gene: TRBV4-3
D gene: .
CDR3 protein: CASSQLRSTNYGYTF
CDR3 DNA: TGCGCCAGCAGCCAATTAAGGAGTACTAACTATGGCTACACCTTC

J gene: TRBJ2-7
clone size: large
V gene: TRBV27
D gene: .
CDR3 protein: CASSSTGLSTYEQYF
CDR3 DNA: TGTGCCAGCAGTTCTACAGGGTTGTCGACCTACGAGCAGTACTTC